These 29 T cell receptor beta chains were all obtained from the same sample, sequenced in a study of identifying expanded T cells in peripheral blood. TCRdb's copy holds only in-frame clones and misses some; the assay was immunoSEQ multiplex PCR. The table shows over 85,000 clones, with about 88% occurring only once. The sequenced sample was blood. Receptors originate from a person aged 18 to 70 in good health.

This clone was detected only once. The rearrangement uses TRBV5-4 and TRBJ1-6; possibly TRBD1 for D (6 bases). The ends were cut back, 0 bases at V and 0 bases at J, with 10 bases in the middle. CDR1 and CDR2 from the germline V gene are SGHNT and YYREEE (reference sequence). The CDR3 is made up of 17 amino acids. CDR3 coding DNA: TGTGCCAGCAGCTTGGAGGGGGGGAGCTCCTATAATTCACCCCTCCACTTT. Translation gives CASSLEGGSSYNSPLHF.

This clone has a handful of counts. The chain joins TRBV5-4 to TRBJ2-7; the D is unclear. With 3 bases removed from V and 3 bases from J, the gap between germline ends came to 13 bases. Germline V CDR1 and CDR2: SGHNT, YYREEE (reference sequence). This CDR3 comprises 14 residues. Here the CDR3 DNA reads TGTGCCAGCAGCTCGGATGGGAACTACTACGAGCAGTACTTC. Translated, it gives CASSSDGNYYEQYF.

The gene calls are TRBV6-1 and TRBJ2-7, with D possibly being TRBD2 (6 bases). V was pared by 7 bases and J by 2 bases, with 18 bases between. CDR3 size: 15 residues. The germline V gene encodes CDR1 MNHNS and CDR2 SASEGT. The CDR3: CASTPPGRDAYEQYF. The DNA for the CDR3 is TGTGCCAGCACCCCCCCGGGGCGGGACGCCTACGAGCAGTACTTC.

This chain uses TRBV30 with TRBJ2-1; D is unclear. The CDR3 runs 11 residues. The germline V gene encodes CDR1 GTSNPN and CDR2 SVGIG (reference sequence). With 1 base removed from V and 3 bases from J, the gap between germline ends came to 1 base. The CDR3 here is CAWSGYNEQFF. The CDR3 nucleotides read TGTGCCTGGAGTGGCTACAATGAGCAGTTCTTC.

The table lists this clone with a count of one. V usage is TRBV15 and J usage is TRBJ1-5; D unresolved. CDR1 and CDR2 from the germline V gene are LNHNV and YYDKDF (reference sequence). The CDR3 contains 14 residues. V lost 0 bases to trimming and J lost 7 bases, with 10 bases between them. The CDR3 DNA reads TGTGCCACCAGCAGAGAGGGAGGAAGGCAGCCCCAGCATTTT. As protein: CATSREGGRQPQHF.

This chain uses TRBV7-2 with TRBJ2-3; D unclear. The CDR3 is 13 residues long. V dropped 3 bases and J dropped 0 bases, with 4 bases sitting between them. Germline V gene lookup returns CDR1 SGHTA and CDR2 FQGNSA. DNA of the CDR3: TGTGCCAGCAGCTTTGCTAGCACAGATACGCAGTATTTT. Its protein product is CASSFASTDTQYF.

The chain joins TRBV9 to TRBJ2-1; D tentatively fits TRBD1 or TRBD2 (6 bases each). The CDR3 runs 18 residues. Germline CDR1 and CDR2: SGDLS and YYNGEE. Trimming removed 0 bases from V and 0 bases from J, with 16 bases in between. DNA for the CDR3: TGTGCCAGCAGCGTAGGGGGGGCAGGGAAAAGCTCCTACAATGAGCAGTTCTTC. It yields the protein CASSVGGAGKSSYNEQFF.

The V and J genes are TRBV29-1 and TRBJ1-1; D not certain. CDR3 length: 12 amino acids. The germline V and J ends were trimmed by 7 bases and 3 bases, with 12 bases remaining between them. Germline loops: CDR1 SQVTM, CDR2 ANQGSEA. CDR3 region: CSAKMQYTEAFF. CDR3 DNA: TGCAGCGCTAAGATGCAGTACACTGAAGCTTTCTTT.

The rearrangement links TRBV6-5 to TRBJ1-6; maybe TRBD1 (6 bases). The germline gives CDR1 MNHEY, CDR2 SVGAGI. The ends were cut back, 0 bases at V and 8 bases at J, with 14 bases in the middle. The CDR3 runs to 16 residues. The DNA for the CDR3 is TGTGCCAGCAGTTACTCGAAAAGGACAGTATATTCACCCCTCCACTTT. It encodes CASSYSKRTVYSPLHF.

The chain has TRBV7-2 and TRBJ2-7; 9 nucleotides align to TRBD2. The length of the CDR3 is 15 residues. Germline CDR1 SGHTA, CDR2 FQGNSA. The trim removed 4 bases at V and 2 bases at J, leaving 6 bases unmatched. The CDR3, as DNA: TGTGCCAGCAGCTCCCAAGCGGGGGGACCCTACGAGCAGTACTTC. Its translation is CASSSQAGGPYEQYF.

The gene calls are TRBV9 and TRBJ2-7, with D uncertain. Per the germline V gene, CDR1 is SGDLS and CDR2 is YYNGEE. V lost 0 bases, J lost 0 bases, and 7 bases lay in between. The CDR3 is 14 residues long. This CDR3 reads CASSVGIYSYEQYF. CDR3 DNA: TGTGCCAGCAGCGTAGGTATATACTCCTACGAGCAGTACTTC.

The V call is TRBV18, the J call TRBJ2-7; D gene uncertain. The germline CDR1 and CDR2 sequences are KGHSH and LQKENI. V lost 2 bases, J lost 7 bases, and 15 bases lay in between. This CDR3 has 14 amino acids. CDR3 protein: CASSPGSQVQEQYF. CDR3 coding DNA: TGTGCCAGCTCACCAGGGTCCCAGGTACAGGAGCAGTACTTC.

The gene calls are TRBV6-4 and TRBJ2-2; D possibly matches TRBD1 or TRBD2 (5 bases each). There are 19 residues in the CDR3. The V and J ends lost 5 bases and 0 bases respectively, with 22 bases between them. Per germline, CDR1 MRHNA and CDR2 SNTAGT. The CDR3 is CASSLPNQGPKSNTGELFF. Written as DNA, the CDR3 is TGTGCCAGCAGTCTACCCAACCAGGGACCAAAATCGAACACCGGGGAGCTGTTTTTT.

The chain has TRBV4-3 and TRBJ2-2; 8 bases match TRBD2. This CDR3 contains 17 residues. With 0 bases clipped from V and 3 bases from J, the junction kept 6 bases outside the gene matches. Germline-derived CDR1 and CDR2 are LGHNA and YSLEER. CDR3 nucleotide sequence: TGCGCCAGCAGCCAAGAGGCGAGCGGGGGAGACACCGGGGAGCTGTTTTTT. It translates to CASSQEASGGDTGELFF.

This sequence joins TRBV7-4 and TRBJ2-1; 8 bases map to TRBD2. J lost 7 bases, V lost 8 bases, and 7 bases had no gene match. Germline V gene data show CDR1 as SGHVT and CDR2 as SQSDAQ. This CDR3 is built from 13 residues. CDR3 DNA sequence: TGTGCCAGCGGCGGGGGGTGCCCAAATGAGCAGTTCTTC. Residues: CASGGGCPNEQFF. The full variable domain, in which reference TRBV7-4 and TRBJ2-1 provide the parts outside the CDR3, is GAGVSQSPRYKVAKRGRDVALRCDSISGHVTLYWYRQTLGQGSEVLTYSQSDAQRDKSGRPSGRFSAERPERSVSTLKIQRTEQGDSAVYLCASGGGCPNEQFFGPGTRLTVL.

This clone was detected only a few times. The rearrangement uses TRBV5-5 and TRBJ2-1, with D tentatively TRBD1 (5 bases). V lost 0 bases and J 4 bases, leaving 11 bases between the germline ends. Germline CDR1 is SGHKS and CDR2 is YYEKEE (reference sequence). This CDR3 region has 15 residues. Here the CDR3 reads CASSLVGAGYNEQFF. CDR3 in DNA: TGTGCCAGCAGCTTGGTAGGGGCCGGGTACAATGAGCAGTTCTTC.

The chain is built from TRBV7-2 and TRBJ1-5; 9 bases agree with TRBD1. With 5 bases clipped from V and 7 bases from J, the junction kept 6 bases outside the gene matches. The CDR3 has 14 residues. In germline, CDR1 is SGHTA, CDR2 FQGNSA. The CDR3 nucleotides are TGTGCCAGCAGCGAGGGACAGGGTATCCAGCCCCAGCATTTT. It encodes CASSEGQGIQPQHF.

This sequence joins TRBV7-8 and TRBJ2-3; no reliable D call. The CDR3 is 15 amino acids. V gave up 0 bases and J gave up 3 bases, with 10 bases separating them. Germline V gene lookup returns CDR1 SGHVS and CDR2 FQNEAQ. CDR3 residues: CASSLARSVTDTQYF. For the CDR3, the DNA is TGTGCCAGCAGCTTAGCCCGTTCAGTAACAGATACGCAGTATTTT.

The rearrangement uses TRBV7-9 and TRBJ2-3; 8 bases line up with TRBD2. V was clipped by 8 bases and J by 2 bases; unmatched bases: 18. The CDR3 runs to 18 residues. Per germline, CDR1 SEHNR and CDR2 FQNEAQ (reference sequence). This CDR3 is CASGDSYVTSGDTDTQYF. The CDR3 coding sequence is TGTGCCAGCGGCGATTCCTATGTAACTAGCGGAGACACAGATACGCAGTATTTT.

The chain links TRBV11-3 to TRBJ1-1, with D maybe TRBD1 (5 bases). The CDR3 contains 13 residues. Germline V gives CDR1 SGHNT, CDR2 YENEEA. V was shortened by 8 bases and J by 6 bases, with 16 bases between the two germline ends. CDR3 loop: CASGPGMVAEAFF. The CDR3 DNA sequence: TGTGCCAGCGGGCCAGGGATGGTTGCTGAAGCTTTCTTT.

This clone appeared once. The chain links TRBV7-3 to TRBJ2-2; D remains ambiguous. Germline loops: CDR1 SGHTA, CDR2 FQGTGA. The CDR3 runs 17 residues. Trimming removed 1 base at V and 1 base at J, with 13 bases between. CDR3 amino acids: CASSLSVAAKNTGELFF. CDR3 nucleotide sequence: TGTGCCAGCAGCTTAAGTGTGGCCGCTAAGAACACCGGGGAGCTGTTTTTT.

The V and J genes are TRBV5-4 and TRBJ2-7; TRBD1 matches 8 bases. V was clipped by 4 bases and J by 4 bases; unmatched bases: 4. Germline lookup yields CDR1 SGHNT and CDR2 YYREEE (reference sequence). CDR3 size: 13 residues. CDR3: CASSRGQAYEQYF. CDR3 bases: TGTGCCAGCAGCCGGGGACAGGCTTACGAGCAGTACTTC.

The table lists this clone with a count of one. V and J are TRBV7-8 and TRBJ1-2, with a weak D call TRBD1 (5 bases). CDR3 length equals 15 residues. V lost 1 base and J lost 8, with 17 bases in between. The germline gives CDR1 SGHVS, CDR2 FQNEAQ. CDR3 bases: TGTGCCAGCAGCTTAGGCGCAGGGCGCGGAAGCGGCTACACCTTC. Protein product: CASSLGAGRGSGYTF.

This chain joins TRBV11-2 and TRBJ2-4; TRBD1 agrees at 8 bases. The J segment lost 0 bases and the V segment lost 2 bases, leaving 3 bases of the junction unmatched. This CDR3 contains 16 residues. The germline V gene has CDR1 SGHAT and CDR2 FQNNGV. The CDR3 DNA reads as TGTGCCAGCAGCTTACAGGGGGCGCTAGCCAAAAACATTCAGTACTTC. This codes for CASSLQGALAKNIQYF.

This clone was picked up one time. The chain's CDR3 is CASSIGPSRGLADTQYF. CDR3 DNA: TGTGCCAGTAGTATAGGTCCCTCAAGAGGGTTGGCAGATACGCAGTATTTT. V and J are TRBV19 and TRBJ2-3; possibly TRBD2 for D (5 bases). The germline V and J ends were trimmed by 1 base and 4 bases, with 18 bases remaining between them. This CDR3 has 17 amino acids. Germline loops: CDR1 LNHDA, CDR2 SQIVND (reference sequence).

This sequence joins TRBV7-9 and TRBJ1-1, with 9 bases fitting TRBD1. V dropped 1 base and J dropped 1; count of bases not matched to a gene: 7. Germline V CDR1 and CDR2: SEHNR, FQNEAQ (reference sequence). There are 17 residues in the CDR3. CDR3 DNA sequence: TGTGCCAGCAGCTTAGGGGGCCCGGACAGGGGGAACACTGAAGCTTTCTTT. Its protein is CASSLGGPDRGNTEAFF.

The CDR3 nucleotides read TGTGCCAGCAGCTTAGGACTAGCGGGGGGTCACGAGCAGTACTTC. Amino acid sequence: CASSLGLAGGHEQYF. The V and J genes are TRBV7-9 and TRBJ2-7; TRBD2 agrees at 13 bases. Germline V gene sequence: CDR1 SEHNR, CDR2 FQNEAQ (reference sequence). Germline trimming cut 1 base from V and 5 bases from J; bases unmatched to any gene: 2. The CDR3 length is 15 residues.

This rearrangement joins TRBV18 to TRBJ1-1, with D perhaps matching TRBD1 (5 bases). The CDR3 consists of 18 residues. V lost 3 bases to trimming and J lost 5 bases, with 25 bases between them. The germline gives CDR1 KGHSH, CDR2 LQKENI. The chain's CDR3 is CASSPPLNSWGEGTEAFF. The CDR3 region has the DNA TGTGCCAGCTCACCTCCTTTAAACTCCTGGGGAGAGGGGACTGAAGCTTTCTTT.

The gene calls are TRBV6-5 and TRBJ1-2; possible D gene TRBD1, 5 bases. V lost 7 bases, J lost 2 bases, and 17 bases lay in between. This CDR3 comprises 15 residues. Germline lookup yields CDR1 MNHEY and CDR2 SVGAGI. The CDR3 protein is CASKGDQALNYGYTF. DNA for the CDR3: TGTGCCAGCAAAGGGGACCAGGCCCTCAACTATGGCTACACCTTC.